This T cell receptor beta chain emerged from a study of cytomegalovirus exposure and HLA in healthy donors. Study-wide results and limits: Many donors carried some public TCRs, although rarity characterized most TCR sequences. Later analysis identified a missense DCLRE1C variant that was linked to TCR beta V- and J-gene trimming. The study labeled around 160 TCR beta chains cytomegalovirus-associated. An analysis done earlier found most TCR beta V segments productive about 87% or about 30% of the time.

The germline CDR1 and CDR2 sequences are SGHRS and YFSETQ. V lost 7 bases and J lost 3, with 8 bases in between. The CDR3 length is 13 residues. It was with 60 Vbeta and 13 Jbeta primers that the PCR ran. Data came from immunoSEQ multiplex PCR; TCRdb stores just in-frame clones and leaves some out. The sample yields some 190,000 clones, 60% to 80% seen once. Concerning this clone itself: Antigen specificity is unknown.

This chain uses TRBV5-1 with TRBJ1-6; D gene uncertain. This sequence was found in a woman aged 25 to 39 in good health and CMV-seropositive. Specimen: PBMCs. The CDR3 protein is CASGSNYNSPLHF. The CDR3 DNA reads TGCGCCAGCGGGAGTAACTATAATTCACCCCTCCACTTT.